This TCR beta chain stems from a study of blood T cell repertoires in COVID-19. The CDR3 extends over 17 amino acids. Germline lookup yields CDR1 ENHRY and CDR2 SYGVKD. Deletions cut 0 bases from V and 5 bases from J, with 17 bases between. Per the study methods: Amplified reference gene primers provided the basis for estimating nucleated cell counts. Libraries were prepared by immunoSEQ multiplex PCR; TCRdb keeps only in-frame clonotypes and omits some of them. V and J calls and clone size follow that table, whereas D and trimming were derived from the DNA. The table records approximately 180,000 clones, around 76% of them present only once.

Sequenced sample: PBMCs or T cells enriched from blood (not recorded which). The rearrangement uses TRBV10-3 and TRBJ1-5, with a possible D match to TRBD1 (5 bases). The clonotype comes from a woman in her forties or fifties with acute COVID-19. The CDR3 nucleotides are TGTGCCATCAGTGAGTCCAACCCCTCGGGGGTAGATCAGCCCCAGCATTTT. The encoded protein is CAISESNPSGVDQPQHF.